One and the same sample provided the 7 T cell receptor beta chains below, sequenced in a study of OX40 agonist ivuxolimab in advanced cancers. Library preparation used the immunoSEQ multiplex PCR assay. TCRdb provides this immuneACCESS table in a form limited to in-frame rearrangements. Some clones are lacking; in checked studies, under half of them reflect an unresolved V gene, and why the rest are absent is not known. The table for this sample lists some 150,000 clones; roughly 91% of them were counted only once. Approximately 0.99% of the sample comes from the top ten. The source was CD4+ or CD8+ T cells sorted from blood, collected in a trial of the OX40 agonist ivuxolimab. These receptors all come from an adult with an advanced solid tumor such as melanoma, head and neck, liver or kidney cancer.

This chain uses TRBV7-2 with TRBJ2-5; 12 bases are a match to TRBD2. Germline values: CDR1 SGHTA, CDR2 FQGNSA. The CDR3 is 15 amino acids. V trimming: 5 bases; J trimming: 5 bases; junction bases outside the gene matches: 6. DNA of the CDR3: TGTGCCAGCAGCCCTAGCGGGGGGGTTAGGGAGACCCAGTACTTC. It is translated as CASSPSGGVRETQYF. The variable domain in full, with the rest retrieved from reference TRBV7-2 and TRBJ2-5, is GAGVSQSPSNKVTEKGKDVELRCDPISGHTALYWYRQSLGQGLEFLIYFQGNSAPDKSGLPSDRFSAERTGGSVSTLTIQRTQQEDSAVYLCASSPSGGVRETQYFGPGTRLLVL.

The V call is TRBV7-9, the J call TRBJ1-5; possibly TRBD1 for D (5 bases). V was trimmed by 3 bases and J by 1 base, leaving 7 bases between them. The length of the CDR3 is 14 residues. Germline CDR1 reads SEHNR; CDR2 reads FQNEAQ (reference sequence). The CDR3 DNA reads TGTGCCAGCAGCTTTGGGGACAGCAATCAGCCCCAGCATTTT. Translating it yields CASSFGDSNQPQHF.

This chain's CDR3 is CASSQEGIVYNEQFF. CDR3 sequence (DNA): TGCGCCAGCAGCCAAGAGGGAATCGTTTACAATGAGCAGTTCTTC. The V gene is TRBV4-1, the J gene TRBJ2-1; D ambiguous. CDR3 length equals 15 residues. Looked up from germline, CDR1 is MGHRA and CDR2 is YSYEKL. Trimming took off 0 bases at V and 4 bases at J, with 10 bases between the two ends.

This rearrangement joins TRBV10-3 to TRBJ2-5; possibly TRBD1 for D (5 bases). V was clipped by 4 bases and J by 5 bases, with 17 bases between them. CDR3 length: 15 amino acids. Germline CDR1 ENHRY, CDR2 SYGVKD. CDR3 in amino acids: CAISGGAVQGETQYF. The CDR3 DNA reads TGTGCCATCAGTGGGGGTGCCGTGCAGGGCGAGACCCAGTACTTC.

The chain links TRBV28 to TRBJ2-7; 8 bases map to TRBD1. The CDR3 is 16 amino acids. Germline loops: CDR1 MDHEN, CDR2 SYDVKM. The trim removed 5 bases at V and 2 bases at J, leaving 11 bases unmatched. The CDR3 loop is CASSGQGRQSPYEQYF. The CDR3 nucleotides are TGTGCCAGCAGTGGACAGGGCCGGCAGTCACCCTACGAGCAGTACTTC.

This chain joins TRBV4-2 and TRBJ2-2; 8 bases align to TRBD1. With V trimmed by 1 base and J by 7 bases, 8 bases remained unmatched. CDR1 and CDR2 (germline): LGHNA, YNFKEQ. The CDR3 is 16 residues long. CDR3 amino acids: CASSQVAGGAVGELFF. In DNA, the CDR3 is TGTGCCAGCAGCCAAGTCGCAGGGGGCGCGGTCGGGGAGCTGTTTTTT.

The rearrangement uses TRBV5-5 and TRBJ2-5; 7 bases map to TRBD1. CDR1 is SGHKS, CDR2 YYEKEE, per germline (reference sequence). The CDR3 covers 15 residues. J gave up 5 bases and V 1 base, and 8 bases lay outside the gene matches. This chain's CDR3 is CASSLIRDRVETQYF. For the CDR3, the DNA is TGTGCCAGCAGCTTGATTCGCGACAGGGTTGAGACCCAGTACTTC.